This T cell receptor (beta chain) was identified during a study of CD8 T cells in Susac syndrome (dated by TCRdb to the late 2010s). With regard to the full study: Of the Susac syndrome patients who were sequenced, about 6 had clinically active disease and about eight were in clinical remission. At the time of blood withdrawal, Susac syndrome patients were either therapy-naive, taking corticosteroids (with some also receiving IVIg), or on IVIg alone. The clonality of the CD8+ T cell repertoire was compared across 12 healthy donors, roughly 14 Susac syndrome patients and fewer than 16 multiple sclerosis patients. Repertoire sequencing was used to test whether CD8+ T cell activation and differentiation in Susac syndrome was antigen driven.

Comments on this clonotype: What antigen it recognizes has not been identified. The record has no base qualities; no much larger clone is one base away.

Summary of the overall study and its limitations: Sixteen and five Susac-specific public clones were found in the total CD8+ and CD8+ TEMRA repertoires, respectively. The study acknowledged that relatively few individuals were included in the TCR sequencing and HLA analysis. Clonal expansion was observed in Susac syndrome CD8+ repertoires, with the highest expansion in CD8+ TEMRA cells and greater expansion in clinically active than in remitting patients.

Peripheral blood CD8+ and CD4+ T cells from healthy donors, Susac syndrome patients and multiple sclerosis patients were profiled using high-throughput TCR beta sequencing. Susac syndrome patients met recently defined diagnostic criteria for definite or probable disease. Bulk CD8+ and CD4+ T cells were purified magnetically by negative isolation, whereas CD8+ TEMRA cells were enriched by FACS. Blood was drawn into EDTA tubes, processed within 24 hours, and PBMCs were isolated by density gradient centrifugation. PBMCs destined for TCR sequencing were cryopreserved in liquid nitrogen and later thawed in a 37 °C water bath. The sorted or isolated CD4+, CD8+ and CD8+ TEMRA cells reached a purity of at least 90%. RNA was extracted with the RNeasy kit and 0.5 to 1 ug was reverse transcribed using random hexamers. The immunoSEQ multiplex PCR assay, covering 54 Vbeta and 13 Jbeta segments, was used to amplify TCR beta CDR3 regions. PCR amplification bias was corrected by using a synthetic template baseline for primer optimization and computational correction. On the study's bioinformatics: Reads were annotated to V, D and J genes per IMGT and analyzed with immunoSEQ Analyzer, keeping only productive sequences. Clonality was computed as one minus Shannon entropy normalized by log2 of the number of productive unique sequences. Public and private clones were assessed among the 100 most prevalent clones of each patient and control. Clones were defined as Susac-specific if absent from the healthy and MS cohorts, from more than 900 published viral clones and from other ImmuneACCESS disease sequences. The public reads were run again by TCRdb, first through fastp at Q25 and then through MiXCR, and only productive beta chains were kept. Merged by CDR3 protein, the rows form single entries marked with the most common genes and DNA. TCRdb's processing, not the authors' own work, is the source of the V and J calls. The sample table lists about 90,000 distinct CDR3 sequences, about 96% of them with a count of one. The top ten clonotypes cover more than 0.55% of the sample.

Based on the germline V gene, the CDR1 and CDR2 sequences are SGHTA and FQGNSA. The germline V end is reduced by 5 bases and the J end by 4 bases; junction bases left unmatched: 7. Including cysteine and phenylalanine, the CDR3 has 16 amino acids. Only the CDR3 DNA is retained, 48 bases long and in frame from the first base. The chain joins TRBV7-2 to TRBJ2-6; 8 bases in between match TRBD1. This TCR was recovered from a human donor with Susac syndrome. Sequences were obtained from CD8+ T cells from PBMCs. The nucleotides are TGTGCCAGCAGCGGCCGACAGGGGTTAGGGGCCAACGTCCTGACTTTC. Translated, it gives CASSGRQGLGANVLTF.